This TCR beta chain was sequenced for a study of CD8 T cells in Susac syndrome. Study-level findings and limits: The relatively small number of individuals in the TCR sequencing and HLA analysis was acknowledged by the study.

This clonotype was recorded only once. Its antigen is not known. Sequencing of TCR beta was undertaken in CD8+ and CD4+ T cells derived from blood. Negative isolation yielded CD8+ and CD4+ T cells; FACS enriched TEMRA cells. After extraction with the RNeasy kit, about 0.5 to 1 ug of the RNA was reverse transcribed using random hexamers. Multiplex PCR with immunoSEQ amplified the TCR beta CDR3 across 54 Vbeta and 13 Jbeta. TCRdb recomputed calls from the immunoSEQ multiplex PCR reads with MiXCR, one row per CDR3 protein. The sample has around 160,000 distinct CDR3 sequences, around 94% seen once. The V end lost 0 bases, the J end lost 3 bases, and 13 bases lay between the germline ends. Germline lookup yields CDR1 GTSNPN and CDR2 SVGIG (reference sequence). This CDR3 comprises 15 residues.

Sequenced input: CD4+ T cells from PBMCs. The TCR originated in a human donor in good health. This chain joins TRBV30 and TRBJ2-3, with no clear D. The CDR3 nucleotides are TGTGCCTGGAGTGTATCTTTAGGCGGAACAGATACGCAGTATTTT. Amino acids: CAWSVSLGGTDTQYF.